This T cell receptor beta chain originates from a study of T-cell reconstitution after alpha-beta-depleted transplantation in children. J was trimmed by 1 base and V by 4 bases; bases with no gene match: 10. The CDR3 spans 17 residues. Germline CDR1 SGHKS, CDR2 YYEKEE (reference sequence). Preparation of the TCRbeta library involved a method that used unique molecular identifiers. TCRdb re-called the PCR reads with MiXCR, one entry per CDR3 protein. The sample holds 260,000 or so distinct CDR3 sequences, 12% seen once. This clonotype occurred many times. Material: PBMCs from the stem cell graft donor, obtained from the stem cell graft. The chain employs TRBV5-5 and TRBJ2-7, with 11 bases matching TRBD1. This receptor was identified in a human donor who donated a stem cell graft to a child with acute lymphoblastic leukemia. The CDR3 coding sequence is TGTGCCAGCAGCCGAGTTTTCGGGACAGGGGGTTCCTACGAGCAGTACTTC. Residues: CASSRVFGTGGSYEQYF.